These T cell receptor beta chains were read from a single sample in a study of tumor and adjacent non-tumor tissue in lung cancer. TCRdb passed the multiplex PCR reads through MiXCR, listing each CDR3 protein once. In the table there are more than 90,000 distinct CDR3 sequences, just over 65% of which are singletons. Sequencing used lung tumor tissue. These receptors all stem from a man aged 55 to 70 with non-small cell lung cancer. CDR3s include the opening cysteine and the closing phenylalanine or tryptophan. D genes are given only for firm matches. The size entry is marked missing in some rows and otherwise reads once, few, many or a size class.

d_gene: TRBD1; abundance: -; j_gene: TRBJ2-2; v_gene: TRBV29-1; CDR3nt: TGCAGCGTCGCGACAGGGGGCACAGGGGCCGGGGAGCTGTTTTTT; CDR3aa: CSVATGGTGAGELFF
d_gene: TRBD1; abundance: -; j_gene: TRBJ1-2; v_gene: TRBV14; CDR3nt: TGTACCAGCAGTCAAGGTAGGGGACAGCTATATGGCTACACCTTC; CDR3aa: CTSSQGRGQLYGYTF
d_gene: -; abundance: many; j_gene: TRBJ1-2; v_gene: TRBV29-1; CDR3nt: TGCAGCGTTGTAGGGGGAAACTATGGCTACACCTTC; CDR3aa: CSVVGGNYGYTF
d_gene: -; abundance: once; j_gene: TRBJ1-6; v_gene: TRBV11-3; CDR3nt: TGTGCAAGCAGCTTCAGGACTATAGCAGCGAATTCACCCCTCCGCTTT; CDR3aa: CASSFRTIAANSPLRF
d_gene: TRBD2; abundance: -; j_gene: TRBJ2-3; v_gene: TRBV29-1; CDR3nt: TGCGGCGGAGAGCGGGAGCCAGATACGCGGTATTTT; CDR3aa: CGGEREPDTRYF
d_gene: -; abundance: -; j_gene: TRBJ2-5; v_gene: TRBV11-2; CDR3nt: TGTGCCAGCAGCTTAGGAAGGTCTGTACAAGAGACCCAGTACTTC; CDR3aa: CASSLGRSVQETQYF
d_gene: TRBD2; abundance: few; j_gene: TRBJ2-3; v_gene: TRBV6-2/TRBV6-3; CDR3nt: TGTGCCAGCAGTTACGTTGGGACTAGCGGGATGAAGGTCATAGATACGCAGTATTTT; CDR3aa: CASSYVGTSGMKVIDTQYF
d_gene: -; abundance: -; j_gene: TRBJ2-5; v_gene: TRBV29-1; CDR3nt: TGCAGCTTTGAAGTGCAGGATAATCAAGAGACCCAGTACTTC; CDR3aa: CSFEVQDNQETQYF
d_gene: -; abundance: -; j_gene: TRBJ1-2; v_gene: TRBV5-4; CDR3nt: TGTGCCGGCAGCTTTGACGTGGGGCGCAACTATGGCTACACCTTC; CDR3aa: CAGSFDVGRNYGYTF
d_gene: -; abundance: -; j_gene: TRBJ2-3; v_gene: TRBV6-1; CDR3nt: TGTGTCAGCAATGAAATAGATACGCAGTATTTT; CDR3aa: CVSNEIDTQYF
d_gene: -; abundance: -; j_gene: TRBJ2-1; v_gene: TRBV11-3; CDR3nt: TGTGCCGGCACCTTTGGCAATGAGCAGTTCTTC; CDR3aa: CAGTFGNEQFF
d_gene: -; abundance: -; j_gene: TRBJ2-7; v_gene: TRBV6-6; CDR3nt: TGTGCCAGCAGACGTAACCCCGGGAGAGGGGTCTCCTACGAGCAGTACTTC; CDR3aa: CASRRNPGRGVSYEQYF
d_gene: -; abundance: -; j_gene: TRBJ2-1; v_gene: TRBV6-1; CDR3nt: TGTGTCAGTAGTGAGGCAGCGAGGGCCTACAATGAGCAGTTCTTC; CDR3aa: CVSSEAARAYNEQFF
d_gene: -; abundance: -; j_gene: TRBJ1-2; v_gene: TRBV7-9; CDR3nt: TGCGCCAGAAGCTTAGAGACACACGGCTACACCTTC; CDR3aa: CARSLETHGYTF
d_gene: -; abundance: -; j_gene: TRBJ1-2; v_gene: TRBV4-1; CDR3nt: TGCGCCAGCGCACGGGACCTGGACTATGGCTACATCTTC; CDR3aa: CASARDLDYGYIF
d_gene: -; abundance: -; j_gene: TRBJ2-7; v_gene: TRBV20-1; CDR3nt: TGCAGTGCTAGAGATGTGGGGTGGGCGGGCTCCTACGAGCAGTACTTC; CDR3aa: CSARDVGWAGSYEQYF
d_gene: -; abundance: -; j_gene: TRBJ2-2; v_gene: TRBV4-2; CDR3nt: TGTGCCAGCAGCCAAGACGGAGAACTTCGGGTCACCGGGAAGCTGTTTTTT; CDR3aa: CASSQDGELRVTGKLFF
d_gene: TRBD2; abundance: -; j_gene: TRBJ2-3; v_gene: TRBV9; CDR3nt: TGTGCCAGCAGCGTGTCCAGCGGGAGTCTCATAGATACGCAGTATTTT; CDR3aa: CASSVSSGSLIDTQYF
d_gene: -; abundance: -; j_gene: TRBJ2-1; v_gene: TRBV10-3; CDR3nt: TGTGCCATCAGTGACGGGGGCCTGTGGGATGAGCAGTTCTTC; CDR3aa: CAISDGGLWDEQFF
d_gene: -; abundance: many; j_gene: TRBJ2-5; v_gene: TRBV4-1; CDR3nt: TGCGCCAGCAGCCATGATTCGGGGAACGAAGAGACCCAGTACTTC; CDR3aa: CASSHDSGNEETQYF
d_gene: TRBD1; abundance: -; j_gene: TRBJ2-5; v_gene: TRBV5-8; CDR3nt: TGTGCCAGCAGCTTGGAAGGGGGCCTGGAGACCCAATACTTC; CDR3aa: CASSLEGGLETQYF
d_gene: TRBD1; abundance: -; j_gene: TRBJ2-5; v_gene: TRBV12-3/TRBV12-4; CDR3nt: TGTGCCAGCAGTTATAGACAGGGGGGAGAGACCCAGTACTTC; CDR3aa: CASSYRQGGETQYF
d_gene: -; abundance: -; j_gene: TRBJ2-2; v_gene: TRBV7-8; CDR3nt: TGTGCCACCAACTCTGACTGGAACACCGGGGAGCTGTTTTTT; CDR3aa: CATNSDWNTGELFF
d_gene: TRBD2; abundance: -; j_gene: TRBJ2-1; v_gene: TRBV11-2; CDR3nt: TGTGCCAGCAGCTCCGTCGGCGGGAGGGCTAATGAGCAGCTCTTC; CDR3aa: CASSSVGGRANEQLF
d_gene: TRBD2; abundance: many; j_gene: TRBJ2-3; v_gene: TRBV4-1; CDR3nt: TGCGCCAGCAGCCAGGGACTAGCGGGGGGATCCACAGATACGCAGTATTTT; CDR3aa: CASSQGLAGGSTDTQYF
d_gene: TRBD1; abundance: -; j_gene: TRBJ2-4; v_gene: TRBV12-3/TRBV12-4; CDR3nt: TGTGTCAGCAGTCCACTCGGGACAGGGGAAGGCAATCAATACTTC; CDR3aa: CVSSPLGTGEGNQYF
d_gene: -; abundance: -; j_gene: TRBJ2-3; v_gene: TRBV24-1; CDR3nt: TGTGCCGCCAGTGATCCACAAGGCTCCAGCACAGATACGCAGTATTTT; CDR3aa: CAASDPQGSSTDTQYF
d_gene: -; abundance: -; j_gene: TRBJ1-5; v_gene: TRBV12-3/TRBV12-4; CDR3nt: TGTGCGAGCACCCGAGCGGGAGGGGTGGGCAATCAGCCCCAGCATTTT; CDR3aa: CASTRAGGVGNQPQHF
d_gene: -; abundance: few; j_gene: TRBJ1-4; v_gene: TRBV5-1; CDR3nt: TGCGCCAGCAGCTTACAAGGAAGAAGGGCAACTAATGAAAAACTGTTTTTT; CDR3aa: CASSLQGRRATNEKLFF
d_gene: -; abundance: -; j_gene: TRBJ2-5; v_gene: TRBV30; CDR3nt: TGTGCCTGGAGTGACGTGGTAGGGGAGACCCAGTACTTC; CDR3aa: CAWSDVVGETQYF
d_gene: -; abundance: -; j_gene: TRBJ1-5; v_gene: TRBV5-1; CDR3nt: TGCGCCAGCAGCTTCGGCGGGGCTGATACGCAGCATTTT; CDR3aa: CASSFGGADTQHF
d_gene: -; abundance: -; j_gene: TRBJ1-2; v_gene: TRBV11-3; CDR3nt: TGTGTCAACAGCTTAGCCAGGTTGTATGGCTACACCTTC; CDR3aa: CVNSLARLYGYTF